The rows below give T cell receptor beta chains drawn from one sample of a study of T cell responses to AZD1222 COVID-19 vaccine. The protocol was immunoSEQ multiplex PCR, while the TCRdb copy is restricted to in-frame clones and leaves out a portion. The sample yields over 110,000 clones, roughly 93% seen once. Material: peripheral blood, obtained 28 days after the second AZD1222 dose. The origin of the receptors is an adult who received the AZD1222 COVID-19 vaccine. CDR3s include the opening cysteine and the closing phenylalanine or tryptophan. D genes are given only for firm matches. Some rows mark clone size as missing; the rest say once, few, many or name a class of expanded clone.

d_call	cdr3_length	v_call	clone_size	j_call	cdr3_nt	cdr3_aa
-	17	TRBV12-2	-	TRBJ2-3	TGTGCAAGTCGCTTAGCTCTCTGGCTAGATCGGCCAGATACGCAGTATTTT	CASRLALWLDRPDTQYF
-	14	TRBV6-1	-	TRBJ1-5	TGTGCCAGCAGTGAAGGGAGCCGGGATCAGCCCCAGCATTTT	CASSEGSRDQPQHF
-	15	TRBV27	-	TRBJ1-6	TGTGCCAGCAGTTTATCCTGGGGGTTTAATTCACCCCTCCACTTT	CASSLSWGFNSPLHF
-	18	TRBV9	-	TRBJ1-1	TGTGCCAGCAGCCCCAGAGACCTTGCCGGGACAATGAACACTGAAGCTTTCTTT	CASSPRDLAGTMNTEAFF
-	14	TRBV28	-	TRBJ1-1	TGTGCCAGCAGTTCTCCTGGGGGGAACACTGAAGCTTTCTTT	CASSSPGGNTEAFF
TRBD1	13	TRBV19	-	TRBJ1-5	TGTGCCAGTAGGGGACAGGGTGATCAGCCCCAGCATTTT	CASRGQGDQPQHF
-	15	TRBV5-6	-	TRBJ1-1	TGTGCCAGCAGCTCCTATTTAGGACAGTCCACTGAAGCTTTCTTT	CASSSYLGQSTEAFF
-	14	TRBV28	-	TRBJ1-1	TGTGCCAGCAGTTTAATAGGCGGACAGACTGAAGCTTTCTTT	CASSLIGGQTEAFF
-	16	TRBV6-1	-	TRBJ1-3	TGTGCCAGCAGTGACATCTTGGGGTGGTCTGGAAACACCATATATTTT	CASSDILGWSGNTIYF
-	13	TRBV7-8	-	TRBJ2-6	TGTGCCAGCAGGGCCTCTGGGGCCAACGTCCTGACTTTC	CASRASGANVLTF
-	19	TRBV6-2/TRBV6-3	-	TRBJ1-5	TGTGCCAGCAGTTACGAGGGCCTTTCTAAGTTCTATAGCAATCAGCCCCAGCATTTT	CASSYEGLSKFYSNQPQHF
TRBD1	14	TRBV5-1	once	TRBJ1-1	TGCGCCAGCAGCGTAGGACAGGGGGAAGGGTTAGCTTTCTTT	CASSVGQGEGLAFF
-	15	TRBV6-5	-	TRBJ1-2	TGTGCCAGCAGGCTCACGTGGGACACCCAACAGGGCTACACCTTC	CASRLTWDTQQGYTF
-	11	TRBV29-1	-	TRBJ1-2	TGCAGCGTTCGGTTATCACAGAGCTACACCTTC	CSVRLSQSYTF
TRBD2	15	TRBV5-4	-	TRBJ2-3	TGTGCCAGCAGCCAAGCGGGAGTGAGCACAGATACGCAGTATTTT	CASSQAGVSTDTQYF
-	15	TRBV7-2	once	TRBJ1-5	TGTGCCAGCAGCCCGACGCGGGGCGCGAATCAGCCCCAGCATTTT	CASSPTRGANQPQHF
-	15	TRBV14	-	TRBJ1-4	TGTGCCAGCAGCCCCCAGGCTTTACGTCGTCAAAAACTGTTTTTT	CASSPQALRRQKLFF
-	13	TRBV10-3	-	TRBJ1-1	TGTGCCATCACCGAGGGACACGGTTATGAAGCTTTCTTT	CAITEGHGYEAFF
-	11	TRBV29-1	-	TRBJ1-2	TGCAGCGTTGATGCCCTCGGGAGCTACACCTTC	CSVDALGSYTF
-	12	TRBV27	-	TRBJ1-4	TGTGCCAGCAAGGAGAGGAATGAAAAACTGTTTTTT	CASKERNEKLFF
-	13	TRBV28	-	TRBJ1-6	TGTGCCAGCTCAGCGGATCTTAATTCACCCCTCCACTTT	CASSADLNSPLHF
TRBD1	17	TRBV7-9	-	TRBJ2-1	TGTGCCAGCAGCTCCGGGACAGGGGGGAATTCCTACAATGAGCAGTTCTTC	CASSSGTGGNSYNEQFF
-	14	TRBV11-1	-	TRBJ2-7	TGTGCCAGCAGCTTAGTCGGGGGCAAATACGAGCAGTACTTC	CASSLVGGKYEQYF
-	13	TRBV6-1	-	TRBJ2-5	TGTGCCAGCAGTGATATGGAAGGCGGGACCCAGTACTTC	CASSDMEGGTQYF
-	13	TRBV2	-	TRBJ1-1	TGTGCCAGCAGTGGTTTCATGAACACTGAAGCTTTCTTT	CASSGFMNTEAFF
-	16	TRBV5-6	few	TRBJ2-2	TGTGCCAGCAGCTGGGGGTACGGGTCGGACACCGGGGAGCTGTTTTTT	CASSWGYGSDTGELFF
-	15	TRBV9	few	TRBJ1-1	TGTGCCAGCAGCGACCGCAGGGGCCGGAACACTGAAGCTTTCTTT	CASSDRRGRNTEAFF